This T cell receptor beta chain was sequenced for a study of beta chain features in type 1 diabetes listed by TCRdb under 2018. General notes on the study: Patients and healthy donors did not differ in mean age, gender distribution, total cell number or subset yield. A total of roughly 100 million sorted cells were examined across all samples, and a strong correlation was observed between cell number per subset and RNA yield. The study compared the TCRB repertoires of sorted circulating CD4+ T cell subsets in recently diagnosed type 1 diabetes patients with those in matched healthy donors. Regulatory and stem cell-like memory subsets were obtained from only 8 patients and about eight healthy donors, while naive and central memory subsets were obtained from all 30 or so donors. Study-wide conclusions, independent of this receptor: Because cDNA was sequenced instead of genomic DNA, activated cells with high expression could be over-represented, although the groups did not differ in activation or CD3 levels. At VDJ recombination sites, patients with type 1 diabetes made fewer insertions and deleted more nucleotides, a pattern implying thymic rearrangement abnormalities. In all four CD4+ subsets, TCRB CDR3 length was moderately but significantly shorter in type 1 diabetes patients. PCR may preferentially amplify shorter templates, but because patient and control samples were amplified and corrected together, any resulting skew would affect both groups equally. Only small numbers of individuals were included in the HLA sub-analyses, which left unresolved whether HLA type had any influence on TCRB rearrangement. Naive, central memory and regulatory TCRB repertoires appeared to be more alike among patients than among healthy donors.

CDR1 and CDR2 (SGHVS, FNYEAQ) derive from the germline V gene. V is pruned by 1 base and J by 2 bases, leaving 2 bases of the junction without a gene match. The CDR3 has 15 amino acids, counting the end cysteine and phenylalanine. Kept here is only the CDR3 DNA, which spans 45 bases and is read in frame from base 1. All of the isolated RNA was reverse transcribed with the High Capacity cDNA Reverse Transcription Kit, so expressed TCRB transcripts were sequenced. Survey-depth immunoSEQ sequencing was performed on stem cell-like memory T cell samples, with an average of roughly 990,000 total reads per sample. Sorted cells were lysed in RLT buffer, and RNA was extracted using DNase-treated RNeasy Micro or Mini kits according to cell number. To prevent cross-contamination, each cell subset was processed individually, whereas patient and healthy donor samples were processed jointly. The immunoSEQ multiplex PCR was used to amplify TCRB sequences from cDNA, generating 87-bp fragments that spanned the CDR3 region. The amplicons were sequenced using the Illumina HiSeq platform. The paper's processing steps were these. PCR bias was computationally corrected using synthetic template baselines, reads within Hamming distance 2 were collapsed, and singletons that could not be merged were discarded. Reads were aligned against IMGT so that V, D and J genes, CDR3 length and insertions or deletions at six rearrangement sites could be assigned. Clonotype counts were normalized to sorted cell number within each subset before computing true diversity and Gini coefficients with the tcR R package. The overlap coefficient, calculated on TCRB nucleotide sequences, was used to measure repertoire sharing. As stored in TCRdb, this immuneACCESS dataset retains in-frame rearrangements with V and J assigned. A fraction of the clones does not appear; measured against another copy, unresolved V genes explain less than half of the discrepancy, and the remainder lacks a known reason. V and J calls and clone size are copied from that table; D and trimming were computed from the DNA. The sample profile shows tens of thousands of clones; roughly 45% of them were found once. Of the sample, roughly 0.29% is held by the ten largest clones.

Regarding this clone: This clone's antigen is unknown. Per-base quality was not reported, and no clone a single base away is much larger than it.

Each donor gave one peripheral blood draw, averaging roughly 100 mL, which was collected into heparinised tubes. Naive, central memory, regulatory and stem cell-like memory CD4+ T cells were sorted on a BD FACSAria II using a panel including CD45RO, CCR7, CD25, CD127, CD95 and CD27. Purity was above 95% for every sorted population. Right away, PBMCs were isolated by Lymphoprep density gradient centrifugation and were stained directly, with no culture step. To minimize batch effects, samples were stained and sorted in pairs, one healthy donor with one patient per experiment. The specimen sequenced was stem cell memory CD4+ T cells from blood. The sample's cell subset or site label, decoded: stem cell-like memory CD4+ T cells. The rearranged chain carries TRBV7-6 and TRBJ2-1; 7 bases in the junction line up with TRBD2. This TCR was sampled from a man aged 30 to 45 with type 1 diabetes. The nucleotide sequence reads TGTGCCAGCAGCTTAGGGACTAGGGCCTACAATGAGCAGTTCTTC. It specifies CASSLGTRAYNEQFF.